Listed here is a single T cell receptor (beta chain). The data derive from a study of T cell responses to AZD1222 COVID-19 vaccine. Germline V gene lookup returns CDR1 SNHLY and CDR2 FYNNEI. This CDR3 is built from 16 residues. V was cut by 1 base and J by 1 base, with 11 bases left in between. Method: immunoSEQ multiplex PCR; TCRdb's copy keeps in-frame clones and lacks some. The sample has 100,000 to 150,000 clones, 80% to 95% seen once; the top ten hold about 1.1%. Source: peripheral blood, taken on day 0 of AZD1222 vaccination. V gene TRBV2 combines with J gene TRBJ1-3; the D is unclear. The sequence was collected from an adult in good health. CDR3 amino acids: CASSEGSLRSGNTIYF. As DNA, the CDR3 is TGTGCCAGCAGTGAAGGTTCCCTCCGGTCTGGAAACACCATATATTTT.